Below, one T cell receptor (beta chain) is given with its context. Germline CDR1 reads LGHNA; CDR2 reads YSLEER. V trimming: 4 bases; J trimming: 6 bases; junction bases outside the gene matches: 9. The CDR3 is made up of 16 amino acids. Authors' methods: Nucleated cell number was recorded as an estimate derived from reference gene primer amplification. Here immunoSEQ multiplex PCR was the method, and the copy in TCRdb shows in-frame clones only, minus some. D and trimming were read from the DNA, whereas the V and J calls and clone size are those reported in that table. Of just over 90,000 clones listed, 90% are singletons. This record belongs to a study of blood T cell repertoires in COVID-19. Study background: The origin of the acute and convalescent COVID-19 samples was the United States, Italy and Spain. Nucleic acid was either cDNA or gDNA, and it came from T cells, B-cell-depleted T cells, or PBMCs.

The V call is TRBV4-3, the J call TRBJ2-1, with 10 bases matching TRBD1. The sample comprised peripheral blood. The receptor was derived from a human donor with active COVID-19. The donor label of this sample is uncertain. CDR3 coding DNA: TGCGCCAGCAGCCCGGGACAGGGGAGAATGGGCAATGAGCAGTTCTTC. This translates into CASSPGQGRMGNEQFF.